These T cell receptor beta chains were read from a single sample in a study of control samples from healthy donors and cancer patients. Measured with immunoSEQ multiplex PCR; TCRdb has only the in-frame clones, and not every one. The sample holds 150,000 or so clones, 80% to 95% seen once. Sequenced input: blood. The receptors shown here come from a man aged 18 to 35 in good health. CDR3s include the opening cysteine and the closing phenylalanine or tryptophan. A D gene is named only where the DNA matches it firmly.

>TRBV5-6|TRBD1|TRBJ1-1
CASSLRGGRGVNTEAFF
TGTGCCAGCAGCTTGAGAGGGGGCCGGGGGGTGAACACTGAAGCTTTCTTT
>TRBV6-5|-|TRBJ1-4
CASKVGEKLFF
TGTGCCAGCAAGGTTGGCGAAAAACTGTTTTTT
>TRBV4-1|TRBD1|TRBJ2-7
CASSPPGQVTWEQYF
TGCGCCAGCAGCCCTCCGGGACAGGTGACCTGGGAGCAGTACTTC
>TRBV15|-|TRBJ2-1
CATSEKGGYNEQFF
TGTGCCACCAGCGAAAAAGGCGGGTACAATGAGCAGTTCTTC
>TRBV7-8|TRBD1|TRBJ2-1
CASSPHPTGREQFF
TGTGCCAGCAGCCCTCACCCGACAGGGCGTGAGCAGTTCTTC
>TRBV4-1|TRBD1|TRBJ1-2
CASSRSTGTGGLYGYTF
TGCGCCAGCAGCCGATCTACCGGGACAGGGGGCCTCTATGGCTACACCTTC
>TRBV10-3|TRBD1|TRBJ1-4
CAISARTGPTEKLFF
TGTGCCATCAGTGCGCGGACAGGGCCTACTGAAAAACTGTTTTTT
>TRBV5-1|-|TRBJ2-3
CASSSFGRITDTQYF
TGCGCCAGCAGCTCGTTTGGACGGATAACAGATACGCAGTATTTT
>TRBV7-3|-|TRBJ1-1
CASSLTRRNRTEAFF
TGTGCCAGCAGCTTAACGAGGCGGAACAGGACTGAAGCTTTCTTT
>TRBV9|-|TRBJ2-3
CASSVPHGRTDTQYF
TGTGCCAGCAGCGTTCCCCACGGGCGCACAGATACGCAGTATTTT
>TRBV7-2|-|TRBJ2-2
CASSLVEGSTGELFF
TGTGCCAGCAGCTTAGTAGAGGGTTCAACCGGGGAGCTGTTTTTT
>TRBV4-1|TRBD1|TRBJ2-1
CASSQTGDSYNEQFF
TGCGCCAGCAGCCAAACAGGGGATTCCTACAATGAGCAGTTCTTC
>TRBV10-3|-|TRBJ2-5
CAISGGEQETQYF
TGTGCCATCAGTGGGGGGGAACAAGAGACCCAGTACTTC
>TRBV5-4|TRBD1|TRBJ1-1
CASSVDRGLGTEAFF
TGTGCCAGCAGCGTGGACAGGGGACTTGGCACTGAAGCTTTCTTT
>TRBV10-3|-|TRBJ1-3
CAISVGHSSGNTIYF
TGTGCCATCAGTGTGGGACATTCCTCTGGAAACACCATATATTTT
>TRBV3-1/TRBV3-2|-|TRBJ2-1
CASSPPSWTRGNSYNEQFF
TGTGCCAGCAGCCCCCCCTCGTGGACGCGGGGAAACTCCTACAATGAGCAGTTCTTC
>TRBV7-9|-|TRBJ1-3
CASSSLPSVATGSGNTIYF
TGTGCCAGCAGCTCTCTCCCCAGCGTTGCAACAGGCTCGGGAAACACCATATATTTT